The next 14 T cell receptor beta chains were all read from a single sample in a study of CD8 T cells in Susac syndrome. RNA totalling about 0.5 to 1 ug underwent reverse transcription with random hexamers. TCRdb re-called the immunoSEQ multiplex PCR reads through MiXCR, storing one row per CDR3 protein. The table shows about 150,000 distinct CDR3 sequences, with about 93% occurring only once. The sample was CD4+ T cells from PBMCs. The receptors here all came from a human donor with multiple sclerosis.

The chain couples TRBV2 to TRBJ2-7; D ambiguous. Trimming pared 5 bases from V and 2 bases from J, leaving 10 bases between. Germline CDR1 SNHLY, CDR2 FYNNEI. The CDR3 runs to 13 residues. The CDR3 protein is CASSRGAPYEQYF. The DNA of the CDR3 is TGTGCCAGCAGTCGCGGTGCCCCCTACGAGCAGTACTTC.

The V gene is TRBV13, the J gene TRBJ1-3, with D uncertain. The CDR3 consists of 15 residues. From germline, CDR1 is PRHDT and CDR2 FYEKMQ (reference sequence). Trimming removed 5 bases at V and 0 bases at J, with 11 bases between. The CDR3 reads CASSPRPSSGNTIYF. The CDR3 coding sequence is TGTGCCAGCAGCCCCCGACCGAGCTCTGGAAACACCATATATTTT.

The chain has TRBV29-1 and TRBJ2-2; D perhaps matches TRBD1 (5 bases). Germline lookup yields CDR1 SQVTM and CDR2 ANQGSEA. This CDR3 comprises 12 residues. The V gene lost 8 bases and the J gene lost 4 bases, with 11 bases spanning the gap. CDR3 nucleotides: TGCAGCTCCGGACACCTCACCGGGGAGCTGTTTTTT. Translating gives CSSGHLTGELFF.

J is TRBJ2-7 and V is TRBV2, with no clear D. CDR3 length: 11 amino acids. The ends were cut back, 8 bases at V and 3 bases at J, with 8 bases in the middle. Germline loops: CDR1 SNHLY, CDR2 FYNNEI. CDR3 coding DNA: TGTGCCAGCGGAGCGAACTACGAGCAGTACTTC. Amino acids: CASGANYEQYF.

The CDR3 sequence: CASSLGGTGETQYF. In DNA form, the CDR3 reads TGTGCCAGCAGCTTAGGGGGAACGGGAGAGACCCAGTACTTC. The chain uses TRBV7-3 and TRBJ2-5; D possibly matches TRBD1 or TRBD2 (5 bases each). The V and J ends lost 2 bases and 4 bases respectively, with 11 bases between them. The CDR3 runs 14 residues. Germline lookup yields CDR1 SGHTA and CDR2 FQGTGA.

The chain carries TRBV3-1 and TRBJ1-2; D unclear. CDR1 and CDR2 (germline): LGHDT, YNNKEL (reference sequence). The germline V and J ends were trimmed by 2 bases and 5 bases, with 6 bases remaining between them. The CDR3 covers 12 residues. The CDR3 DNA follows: TGTGCCAGCAGCCAAATCAGTTATGGCTACACCTTC. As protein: CASSQISYGYTF.

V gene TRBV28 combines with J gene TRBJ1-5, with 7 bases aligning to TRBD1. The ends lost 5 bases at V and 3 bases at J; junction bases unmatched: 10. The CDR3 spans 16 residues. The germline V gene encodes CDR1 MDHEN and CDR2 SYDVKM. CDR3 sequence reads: CASSLSRDSYNQPQHF. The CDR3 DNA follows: TGTGCCAGCAGTCTTAGTAGGGACAGCTACAATCAGCCCCAGCATTTT.

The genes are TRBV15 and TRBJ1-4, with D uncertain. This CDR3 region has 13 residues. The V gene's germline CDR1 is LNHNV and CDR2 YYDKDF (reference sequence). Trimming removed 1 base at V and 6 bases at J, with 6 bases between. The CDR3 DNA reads TGTGCCACCAGCAGAGGGACGGATGAAAAACTGTTTTTT. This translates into CATSRGTDEKLFF. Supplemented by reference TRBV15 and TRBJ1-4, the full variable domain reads DAMVIQNPRYQVTQFGKPVTLSCSQTLNHNVMYWYQQKSSQAPKLLFHYYDKDFNNEADTPDNFQSRRPNTSFCFLDIRSPGLGDTAMYLCATSRGTDEKLFFGSGTQLSVL.

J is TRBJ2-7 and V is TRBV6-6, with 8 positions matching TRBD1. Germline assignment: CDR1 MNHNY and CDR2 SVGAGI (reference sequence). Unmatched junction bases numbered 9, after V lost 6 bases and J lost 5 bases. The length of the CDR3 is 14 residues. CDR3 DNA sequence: TGTGCCAGCAGCCAGGACAGGGAAAGACACGAGCAGTACTTC. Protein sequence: CASSQDRERHEQYF.

CDR3 loop: CASRRGPYEQYF. CDR3 nucleotides: TGTGCCAGCAGAAGAGGGCCCTACGAGCAGTACTTC. The gene calls are TRBV27 and TRBJ2-7; TRBD2 might be the D (5 bases). Germline CDR1 reads MNHEY; CDR2 reads SMNVEV (reference sequence). The V end lost 6 bases, the J end lost 2 bases, and 8 bases lay between the germline ends. This CDR3 has 12 amino acids.

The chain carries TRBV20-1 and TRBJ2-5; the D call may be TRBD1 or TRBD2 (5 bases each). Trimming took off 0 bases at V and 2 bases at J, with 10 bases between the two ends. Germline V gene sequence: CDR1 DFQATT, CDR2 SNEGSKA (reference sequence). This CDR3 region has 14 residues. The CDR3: CSARDMGRQETQYF. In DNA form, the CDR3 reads TGCAGTGCTAGAGATATGGGACGGCAAGAGACCCAGTACTTC.

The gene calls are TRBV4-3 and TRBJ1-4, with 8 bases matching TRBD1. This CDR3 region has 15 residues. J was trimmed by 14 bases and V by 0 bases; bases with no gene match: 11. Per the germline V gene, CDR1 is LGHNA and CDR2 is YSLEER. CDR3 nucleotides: TGCGCCAGCAGCCAAGATGGGACAGGCCCGAGGATGCTGTTTTTT. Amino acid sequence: CASSQDGTGPRMLFF.

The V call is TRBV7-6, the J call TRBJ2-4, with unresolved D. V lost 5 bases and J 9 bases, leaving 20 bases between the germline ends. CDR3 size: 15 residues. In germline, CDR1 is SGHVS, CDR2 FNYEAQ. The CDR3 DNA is TGTGCCAGCAGCCAAGGAGAAGGCAGGCGAGGCATTCAGTACTTC. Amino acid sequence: CASSQGEGRRGIQYF.

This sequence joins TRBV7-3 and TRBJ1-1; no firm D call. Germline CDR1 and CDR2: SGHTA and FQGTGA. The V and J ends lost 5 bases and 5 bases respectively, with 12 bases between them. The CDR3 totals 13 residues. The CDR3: CASSHKRETEAFF. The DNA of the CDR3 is TGTGCCAGCAGCCACAAGAGAGAGACTGAAGCTTTCTTT.